This section outlines one TCR beta chain sequence together with its context. What it binds is unknown. Assay used: immunoSEQ multiplex PCR; TCRdb lists only in-frame clones, some missing. Altogether roughly 76,000 clones are present, about nine tenths being singletons, with the ten largest covering about 2.4%. These data belong to a study of T cell responses to AZD1222 COVID-19 vaccine. Study as a whole: The study pooled second doses at about 4 or about 12 weeks. Notes on the study in general: Mapped onto spike, vaccine-associated CD4 TCRs spanned it and were dominant at 160-218 and 743-854. Mostly white British, mostly female donors; authors suggested clonal diversity may be underestimated.

Trimming cost V 6 bases and J 9 bases; bases outside gene matches: 13. The CDR3 is 16 residues long. Germline CDR1 is LGHNT and CDR2 is FRNRAP. This specimen was peripheral blood, taken on day 0 of AZD1222 vaccination. The receptor was isolated from an adult in good health. The chain couples TRBV12-5 to TRBJ2-1; 11 bases map to TRBD2. The CDR3 sequence is CASGYETSGGIFEQFF. CDR3 nucleotides: TGTGCTAGTGGATACGAAACTAGCGGGGGTATCTTTGAGCAGTTCTTC. Full variable domain (remainder filled in from reference TRBV12-5 and TRBJ2-1): DARVTQTPRHKVTEMGQEVTMRCQPILGHNTVFWYRQTMMQGLELLAYFRNRAPLDDSGMPKDRFSAEMPDATLATLKIQPSEPRDSAVYFCASGYETSGGIFEQFFGPGTRLTVL.